This T cell receptor beta chain was identified in a study of blood T cell repertoires in COVID-19. This clone showed up just once. With 2 bases removed from V and 9 bases from J, the gap between germline ends came to 14 bases. This CDR3 has 14 residues. CDR1 ENHRY and CDR2 SYGVKD come from the germline V gene. Sequencing used immunoSEQ multiplex PCR; TCRdb keeps in-frame clones, though not all of them. The table lists 250,000 to 400,000 clones, 80% to 90% of them singletons. Study members were between about 18 and 95 years old and lived in 20 to 30 US regions. Researchers sorted participants into cohorts using their self-reported clinical history.

V usage is TRBV10-3 and J usage is TRBJ2-4, with D maybe TRBD2 (6 bases). The material sequenced was PBMCs or T cells enriched from blood (not recorded which). This sequence was found in a woman in her twenties or thirties who had recovered from COVID-19. The CDR3 here is CAISEPARGAIQYF. For the CDR3, the DNA is TGTGCCATCAGTGAGCCGGCGCGGGGAGCCATTCAGTACTTC.